The 24 T cell receptor beta chains listed next were all sequenced from one sample in a study of memory CD4+ T cells and cytomegalovirus serostatus. Profiling relied on immunoSEQ multiplex PCR, and the TCRdb table lists in-frame clones only, not all of them. The sample lists tens of thousands of clones; 76% were seen once. Single viable CD3+CD4+CD8-CD45RO+ cells were sorted as the memory CD4+ T cells. Sequencing was carried out using memory CD4+ T cells from blood. The receptors come from an adult in good health and CMV-seronegative.

This chain joins TRBV30 and TRBJ1-1; D ambiguous. The V and J ends lost 8 bases and 3 bases respectively, with 25 bases between them. The CDR3 is 16 amino acids. The V gene's germline CDR1 is GTSNPN and CDR2 SVGIG (reference sequence). CDR3: CARTYSGHPRDTEAFF. The CDR3 bases are TGTGCCCGGACTTATTCCGGGCACCCGAGGGACACTGAAGCTTTCTTT.

V usage is TRBV30 and J usage is TRBJ1-6; 9 nucleotides match TRBD1. Germline V gives CDR1 GTSNPN, CDR2 SVGIG (reference sequence). V trimming: 3 bases; J trimming: 7 bases; junction bases outside the gene matches: 7. The CDR3 loop spans 15 amino acids. CDR3 region: CAWSRPGQGNSPLHF. The CDR3 coding sequence is TGTGCCTGGAGCAGACCGGGACAGGGCAATTCACCCCTCCACTTT.

DNA for the CDR3: TGTGCCAGCAGCTTGATGAGCGTAGATACGCAGTATTTT. This translates into CASSLMSVDTQYF. The J gene is TRBJ2-3, the V gene TRBV7-9; D call uncertain. The V end lost 3 bases, the J end lost 5 bases, and 9 bases lay between the germline ends. Germline V CDR1 and CDR2: SEHNR, FQNEAQ (reference sequence). This CDR3 has 13 amino acids.

The chain couples TRBV19 to TRBJ2-6; a possible D gene is TRBD1 (6 bases). Trimming pared 6 bases from V and 2 bases from J, leaving 11 bases between. There are 15 residues in the CDR3. The germline CDR1 and CDR2 sequences are LNHDA and SQIVND (reference sequence). CDR3 loop: CASSDTGPGANVLTF. CDR3 in DNA: TGTGCCAGTAGCGACACAGGGCCTGGGGCCAACGTCCTGACTTTC.

The rearrangement links TRBV7-9 to TRBJ1-1, with 7 nucleotides matching TRBD1. CDR1 SEHNR and CDR2 FQNEAQ come from the germline V gene (reference sequence). Unmatched junction bases numbered 8, after V lost 5 bases and J lost 5 bases. The CDR3 has 14 amino acids. CDR3 DNA: TGTGCCAGCAGCCTCCAGGGGGTAGGGACTGAAGCTTTCTTT. Protein: CASSLQGVGTEAFF.

In regard to this clone: Other DNA sequences within the sample encode an identical CDR3. The genes are TRBV18 and TRBJ1-2; TRBD1 might be the D (5 bases). This CDR3 has 14 residues. V gave up 2 bases and J gave up 4 bases, with 11 bases separating them. Per the germline V gene, CDR1 is KGHSH and CDR2 is LQKENI. The CDR3 region is CASSPSRDPYGYTF. The DNA of the CDR3 is TGTGCCAGCTCACCAAGCAGGGACCCCTATGGCTACACCTTC.

This chain connects TRBV7-2 to TRBJ1-1; TRBD1 matches 9 bases. CDR3 length: 15 amino acids. J lost 11 bases, V lost 3 bases, and 13 bases had no gene match. Germline V CDR1 and CDR2: SGHTA, FQGNSA. This CDR3 reads CASSFGTGTGLLAFF. In nucleotides, the CDR3 is TGTGCCAGCAGCTTTGGAACCGGGACAGGGTTGCTGGCTTTCTTT.

The rearrangement links TRBV18 to TRBJ2-7; possibly TRBD1 for D (5 bases). V was cut by 3 bases and J by 6 bases, with 12 bases left in between. Germline V lookup: CDR1 KGHSH, CDR2 LQKENI. CDR3 size: 13 residues. The CDR3 nucleotides are TGTGCCAGCTCACCTTTTCAGGGCCCCGAGCAGTACTTC. As protein: CASSPFQGPEQYF.

This clone was observed once. The chain combines TRBV18 with TRBJ1-5, with 12 nucleotides matching TRBD1. CDR3 length equals 18 residues. Germline CDR1 reads KGHSH; CDR2 reads LQKENI. V shed 4 bases, J shed 0 bases, and the junction held 7 bases outside the gene matches. In DNA form, the CDR3 reads TGTGCCAGCTCACAATCCGGGACAGGGGGCATTAGCAATCAGCCCCAGCATTTT. Amino acids: CASSQSGTGGISNQPQHF. Full variable domain (remainder filled in from reference TRBV18 and TRBJ1-5): NAGVMQNPRHLVRRRGQEARLRCSPMKGHSHVYWYRQLPEEGLKFMVYLQKENIIDESGMPKERFSAEFPKEGPSILRIQQVVRGDSAAYFCASSQSGTGGISNQPQHFGDGTRLSIL.

This chain links TRBV19 with TRBJ1-4; 8 bases match TRBD1. This CDR3 has 16 residues. Looked up from germline, CDR1 is LNHDA and CDR2 is SQIVND (reference sequence). Germline trimming cut 8 bases from V and 4 bases from J; bases unmatched to any gene: 12. The CDR3 coding sequence is TGTGCCAGTTGGGACGCGAAGACAGGGGATAATGAAAAACTGTTTTTT. Its protein product is CASWDAKTGDNEKLFF.

The chain has TRBV10-3 and TRBJ1-1; no clear D. Per the germline V gene, CDR1 is ENHRY and CDR2 is SYGVKD. The CDR3 contains 13 residues. Trimming shortened V by 7 bases and J by 1 base, and 10 bases separated the two germline ends. The CDR3 DNA is TGTGCCATCACCTCGGACGGGAACACTGAAGCTTTCTTT. As protein: CAITSDGNTEAFF.

J is TRBJ1-2 and V is TRBV7-8; D is unresolved. This CDR3 spans 16 amino acids. Germline CDR1 reads SGHVS; CDR2 reads FQNEAQ. Between the trimmed V and J ends, which lost 5 bases and 4 bases, there was a span of 20 bases. The CDR3 DNA reads TGTGCCAGCAGCCCCTTGCTCGGGGTCGGAGGCTATGGCTACACCTTC. It encodes CASSPLLGVGGYGYTF. Full variable domain (remainder filled in from reference TRBV7-8 and TRBJ1-2): GAGVSQSPRYKVAKRGQDVALRCDPISGHVSLFWYQQALGQGPEFLTYFQNEAQLDKSGLPSDRFFAERPEGSVSTLKIQRTQQEDSAVYLCASSPLLGVGGYGYTFGSGTRLTVV.

The CDR3 DNA follows: TGTGCCAGTTCTCCTGGGAGCGGGTCAACCTACGAGCAGTACTTC. This gives the protein CASSPGSGSTYEQYF. This rearrangement joins TRBV28 to TRBJ2-7; the D gene is possibly TRBD2 (6 bases). From germline, CDR1 is MDHEN and CDR2 SYDVKM. Trimming took off 9 bases at V and 2 bases at J, with 20 bases between the two ends. There are 15 residues in the CDR3.

This clone is classed as medium-sized. The genes are TRBV7-6 and TRBJ2-5; no definite D call. This CDR3 spans 14 amino acids. V gave up 2 bases and J gave up 0 bases, with 7 bases separating them. Germline V gene sequence: CDR1 SGHVS, CDR2 FNYEAQ. CDR3 sequence reads: CASSLYDYQETQYF. The CDR3 nucleotides are TGTGCCAGCAGCTTATACGACTACCAAGAGACCCAGTACTTC.

The chain has TRBV5-4 and TRBJ2-2; TRBD2 matches at 10 bases. The J segment lost 4 bases and the V segment lost 5 bases, leaving 8 bases of the junction unmatched. The CDR3 totals 16 residues. Germline CDR1 and CDR2: SGHNT and YYREEE (reference sequence). CDR3 in DNA: TGTGCCAGCAGTCTGACTAGCGGGCGAGTCACCGGGGAGCTGTTTTTT. Its protein product is CASSLTSGRVTGELFF.

The gene calls are TRBV4-3 and TRBJ1-2; 7 positions match TRBD1. Germline V gene data show CDR1 as LGHNA and CDR2 as YSLEER. The ends lost 4 bases at V and 7 bases at J; junction bases unmatched: 6. This CDR3 has 13 amino acids. CDR3 loop: CASSRQGRTGYTF. The DNA of the CDR3 is TGCGCCAGCAGCCGACAGGGAAGGACTGGCTACACCTTC.

This clone was seen just once. J is TRBJ1-1 and V is TRBV9, with unresolved D. The ends were cut back, 1 base at V and 3 bases at J, with 7 bases in the middle. The CDR3 is 13 amino acids. Germline-derived CDR1 and CDR2 are SGDLS and YYNGEE. The CDR3 DNA reads as TGTGCCAGCAGCGTACAGGTCCACACTGAAGCTTTCTTT. Protein: CASSVQVHTEAFF.

J is TRBJ1-2 and V is TRBV10-3; a possible D gene is TRBD1 (5 bases). The V gene lost 4 bases and the J gene lost 2 bases, with 8 bases spanning the gap. CDR1 is ENHRY, CDR2 SYGVKD, per germline. The CDR3 is 13 residues long. The CDR3 DNA sequence: TGTGCCATCAGTGGGGGGATAAACTATGGCTACACCTTC. The encoded protein is CAISGGINYGYTF.

V and J are TRBV5-1 and TRBJ2-7, with 7 bases fitting TRBD1. The ends lost 4 bases at V and 9 bases at J; junction bases unmatched: 7. The germline gives CDR1 SGHRS, CDR2 YFSETQ. CDR3 size: 12 residues. This chain's CDR3 is CASSGEDRLQYF. DNA of the CDR3: TGCGCCAGCAGCGGCGAGGACAGGCTGCAGTACTTC.

V is TRBV7-6 and J is TRBJ2-3, with D unclear. The CDR3 runs 15 residues. Trimming shortened V by 2 bases and J by 5 bases, and 14 bases separated the two germline ends. Germline V CDR1 and CDR2: SGHVS, FNYEAQ. Here the CDR3 reads CASSLTQQWGDTQYF. The CDR3 DNA reads as TGTGCCAGCAGCTTAACTCAGCAGTGGGGAGATACGCAGTATTTT.

CDR3 bases: TGCAGCGTTGCGGGACCGTCGAACACTGAAGCTTTCTTT. It translates to CSVAGPSNTEAFF. The V and J genes are TRBV29-1 and TRBJ1-1; tentatively, D is TRBD1 (5 bases). V gave up 4 bases and J gave up 1 base, with 10 bases separating them. Germline V gene sequence: CDR1 SQVTM, CDR2 ANQGSEA. The CDR3 is 13 residues long.

This clone has just a few counts. The rearrangement uses TRBV7-2 and TRBJ2-7, with TRBD2 matching 12 bases. Germline-derived CDR1 and CDR2 are SGHTA and FQGNSA. The CDR3 covers 15 residues. V shed 4 bases and J 5 bases; nucleotides not matched to a gene: 6. The chain's CDR3 is CASSWRTSGVDEQYF. The CDR3 nucleotides are TGTGCCAGCAGCTGGCGGACTAGCGGGGTAGACGAGCAGTACTTC.

The chain couples TRBV29-1 to TRBJ1-2; TRBD1 matches at 10 bases. V dropped 1 base and J dropped 8; count of bases not matched to a gene: 4. Germline-derived CDR1 and CDR2 are SQVTM and ANQGSEA. The CDR3 is 13 amino acids. CDR3 bases: TGCAGCGTTGAAGTGGGACAGGGGAGAGGCTACACCTTC. The encoded protein is CSVEVGQGRGYTF.

This sequence joins TRBV18 and TRBJ1-1, with 7 positions matching TRBD1. Germline loops: CDR1 KGHSH, CDR2 LQKENI. The CDR3 spans 16 residues. The ends lost 4 bases at V and 0 bases at J; junction bases unmatched: 8. CDR3: CASSRSTGSVNTEAFF. CDR3 coding DNA: TGTGCCAGCTCACGGTCGACAGGGTCGGTGAACACTGAAGCTTTCTTT.